One sample yielded the 24 T cell receptor beta chains listed below, sequenced in a study of blood T cells in healthy people across ages. Primers used in a second PCR of roughly 7 to 12 cycles were a sample-barcoded 5' primer and a J-beta primer mix. TCRdb called the 5' RACE reads again in MiXCR, with one record for every CDR3 protein. The data hold roughly 1,500,000 distinct CDR3 sequences, with about 40% observed a single time. Source material: blood. The receptor set was obtained from a young woman in good health.

The chain carries TRBV12-3 or TRBV12-4 and TRBJ2-5, with 10 bases aligning to TRBD1. The CDR3 is 15 residues long. With V trimmed by 4 bases and J by 1 base, 3 bases remained unmatched. The CDR3 sequence is CASSSGQGSQETQYF. DNA of the CDR3: TGTGCCAGCAGTTCGGGACAGGGGAGCCAAGAGACCCAGTACTTC.

This clonotype has only a few counts. The CDR3 coding sequence is TGCGCCAGCAGCCAAGTAACTAGCGGGAGCCACGAGCAGTACTTC. Residues: CASSQVTSGSHEQYF. This sequence joins TRBV4-1 and TRBJ2-7; 11 bases line up with TRBD2. Germline CDR1 is MGHRA and CDR2 is YSYEKL. The ends lost 1 base at V and 5 bases at J; junction bases unmatched: 4. CDR3 size: 15 residues.

V gene TRBV6-5 combines with J gene TRBJ1-1; TRBD1 might be the D (6 bases). The CDR3 runs to 13 residues. Deletions cut 5 bases from V and 3 bases from J, with 10 bases between. CDR1 MNHEY and CDR2 SVGAGI come from the germline V gene. CDR3 residues: CASSDEGDTEAFF. The CDR3 nucleotides read TGTGCCAGCAGTGACGAGGGGGACACTGAAGCTTTCTTT.

The chain employs TRBV20-1 and TRBJ2-7, with a possible D match to TRBD1 (6 bases). V dropped 0 bases and J dropped 0 bases, with 18 bases sitting between them. The CDR3 contains 17 residues. The germline V gene encodes CDR1 DFQATT and CDR2 SNEGSKA (reference sequence). Here the CDR3 reads CSARESDEGVSSYEQYF. The CDR3 coding sequence is TGCAGTGCTAGAGAATCCGACGAGGGGGTGAGCTCCTACGAGCAGTACTTC.

The chain uses TRBV14 and TRBJ1-2, with D uncertain. Trimming left V 0 bases short and J 2 bases short, with 13 bases between. The CDR3 loop spans 16 amino acids. Per the germline V gene, CDR1 is SGHDN and CDR2 is FVKESK. CDR3 amino acids: CASSQDYGSYNYGYTF. The CDR3 coding sequence is TGTGCCAGCAGCCAAGATTACGGCAGTTACAACTATGGCTACACCTTC.

The rearrangement uses TRBV6-7 and TRBJ2-7; 8 bases line up with TRBD2. TRBV6-7 is an open reading frame, and its role is uncertain. The CDR3 loop spans 15 amino acids. Trimming at V came to 6 bases and at J to 2 bases, leaving 9 bases not matched to a gene. In DNA form, the CDR3 reads TGTGCCAGCAGCTCCAGCGGGAGAACGACCTACGAGCAGTACTTC. Protein product: CASSSSGRTTYEQYF.

The chain couples TRBV15 to TRBJ1-6, with D perhaps TRBD1 (6 bases). Germline CDR1 LNHNV, CDR2 YYDKDF (reference sequence). Trimming shortened V by 1 base and J by 8 bases, and 12 bases separated the two germline ends. The CDR3 has 15 residues. CDR3: CATSRVGQRDSPLHF. DNA of the CDR3: TGTGCCACCAGCAGAGTTGGACAGCGCGATTCACCCCTCCACTTT. The variable domain in full, with the rest retrieved from reference TRBV15 and TRBJ1-6, is DAMVIQNPRYQVTQFGKPVTLSCSQTLNHNVMYWYQQKSSQAPKLLFHYYDKDFNNEADTPDNFQSRRPNTSFCFLDIRSPGLGDTAMYLCATSRVGQRDSPLHFGNGTRLTVT.

This clonotype showed up just a few times. This chain connects TRBV6-1 to TRBJ2-3; TRBD2 might be the D (5 bases). CDR3 size: 14 residues. V lost 2 bases, J lost 4 bases, and 10 bases lay in between. Germline lookup yields CDR1 MNHNS and CDR2 SASEGT. This CDR3 reads CASSERGPPDTQYF. CDR3 nucleotides: TGTGCCAGCAGTGAAAGAGGGCCGCCAGATACGCAGTATTTT.

The CDR3: CASSLTGGTLAVAQYF. In nucleotides, the CDR3 is TGTGCCAGCAGTTTAACAGGGGGGACATTGGCAGTCGCGCAGTATTTT. This rearrangement joins TRBV27 to TRBJ2-3, with 8 bases identical to TRBD1. The CDR3 runs to 16 residues. Germline lookup yields CDR1 MNHEY and CDR2 SMNVEV (reference sequence). V dropped 2 bases and J dropped 10; count of bases not matched to a gene: 14.

This clonotype was picked up one time. The chain couples TRBV12-3 or TRBV12-4 to TRBJ2-5; tentative D call: TRBD1 (6 bases). Trimming removed 3 bases from V and 5 bases from J, with 13 bases in between. The CDR3 loop spans 14 amino acids. Here the CDR3 reads CASSFRRGGETQYF. CDR3 sequence (DNA): TGTGCCAGCAGTTTCCGCAGGGGCGGGGAGACCCAGTACTTC.

In this sample, this clonotype turned up many times. This chain connects TRBV12-3 or TRBV12-4 to TRBJ2-1; D is ambiguous. The CDR3 covers 11 residues. Trimming cost V 3 bases and J 10 bases, with 7 bases left between them. CDR3 nucleotides: TGTGCCAGCAGTTTCCTAAGGGAGCAGTTCTTC. Its translation is CASSFLREQFF.

The V call is TRBV5-5, the J call TRBJ1-5; D is perhaps TRBD1 (6 bases). Trimming shortened V by 1 base and J by 3 bases, and 17 bases separated the two germline ends. CDR1 is SGHKS, CDR2 YYEKEE, per germline (reference sequence). This CDR3 has 17 residues. CDR3 in amino acids: CASSLSQGEAYNQPQHF. The CDR3 DNA is TGTGCCAGCAGCTTGTCACAGGGCGAAGCCTACAATCAGCCCCAGCATTTT.

The chain combines TRBV14 with TRBJ2-1; the D gene is possibly TRBD2 (5 bases). The germline V gene encodes CDR1 SGHDN and CDR2 FVKESK. Trimming removed 6 bases from V and 9 bases from J, with 15 bases in between. The CDR3 consists of 13 residues. In DNA, the CDR3 is TGTGCCAGCAGGCAATCAGGAGGAGCTGAGCAGTTCTTC. Translation: CASRQSGGAEQFF.

Details on this clonotype: A much larger clone differs from this one at a single base, so this may be a read error. The gene calls are TRBV4-1 and TRBJ2-5, with 7 bases matching TRBD1. Germline CDR1 and CDR2: MGHRA and YSYEKL. The V segment lost 0 bases and the J segment 11 bases; nucleotides outside the gene matches: 9. This CDR3 has 14 residues. CDR3 in amino acids: CASSQDLTGYKQYF. The CDR3, as DNA: TGCGCCAGCAGCCAAGATTTGACAGGGTACAAGCAGTACTTC.

The rearrangement uses TRBV7-2 and TRBJ2-5; perhaps TRBD1 as D (5 bases). From germline, CDR1 is SGHTA and CDR2 FQGNSA. The germline V and J ends were trimmed by 0 bases and 9 bases, with 8 bases remaining between them. CDR3 length: 12 residues. The CDR3 DNA reads TGTGCCAGCAGCTTAGCGGGCAGGGCCCAGTACTTC. As protein: CASSLAGRAQYF.

The chain is built from TRBV9 and TRBJ1-2; 7 bases map to TRBD1. The germline CDR1 and CDR2 sequences are SGDLS and YYNGEE. This CDR3 has 15 residues. V shed 4 bases, J shed 1 base, and the junction held 7 bases outside the gene matches. In nucleotides, the CDR3 is TGTGCCAGCAGCCTCGGGACAGACTTTAACTATGGCTACACCTTC. Translation: CASSLGTDFNYGYTF. Full variable domain (rest looked up from reference TRBV9 and TRBJ1-2): DSGVTQTPKHLITATGQRVTLRCSPRSGDLSVYWYQQSLDQGLQFLIQYYNGEERAKGNILERFSAQQFPDLHSELNLSSLELGDSALYFCASSLGTDFNYGYTFGSGTRLTVV.

The chain employs TRBV6-6 and TRBJ1-5; D uncertain. Trimming removed 8 bases at V and 6 bases at J, with 14 bases between. Germline loops: CDR1 MNHNY, CDR2 SVGAGI (reference sequence). This CDR3 region has 13 residues. The chain's CDR3 is CASCPTFGQPQHF. The CDR3 DNA reads TGTGCCAGCTGCCCCACCTTTGGTCAGCCCCAGCATTTT.

The genes are TRBV29-1 and TRBJ2-6; possibly TRBD1 for D (6 bases). The CDR3 consists of 15 residues. Germline loops: CDR1 SQVTM, CDR2 ANQGSEA. The V gene lost 6 bases and the J gene lost 0 bases, with 12 bases spanning the gap. In nucleotides, the CDR3 is TGCAGCGTAGTGAAACAGGGCTCTGGGGCCAACGTCCTGACTTTC. It is translated as CSVVKQGSGANVLTF.

The rearrangement joins TRBV10-2 to TRBJ1-5; D unclear. Germline CDR1 and CDR2: WSHSY and SAAADI. The CDR3 runs to 15 residues. V lost 6 bases to trimming and J lost 3 bases, with 15 bases between them. CDR3 region: CASRAILADNQPQHF. CDR3 nucleotide sequence: TGCGCCAGCAGAGCCATTCTTGCTGACAATCAGCCCCAGCATTTT.

The chain recombines TRBV20-1 with TRBJ2-1; D is possibly TRBD1 (5 bases). This CDR3 is 15 amino acids long. Trimming removed 2 bases from V and 6 bases from J, with 17 bases in between. Germline CDR1 DFQATT, CDR2 SNEGSKA (reference sequence). The CDR3 is CSARNAGQVANEQFF. Here the CDR3 DNA reads TGCAGTGCTAGAAATGCAGGGCAGGTGGCCAATGAGCAGTTCTTC.

The chain recombines TRBV4-1 with TRBJ2-3; TRBD1 is a possible D gene (6 bases). The CDR3 contains 17 residues. V lost 3 bases, J lost 0 bases, and 16 bases lay in between. CDR1 is MGHRA and CDR2 is YSYEKL in the germline V gene. In DNA, the CDR3 is TGCGCCAGCAGCCACTTAACAGGGCCCTCTAGCACAGATACGCAGTATTTT. It translates to CASSHLTGPSSTDTQYF.

This clonotype turned up a few times. J is TRBJ2-1 and V is TRBV11-1; possible D gene TRBD1, 6 bases. The CDR3 consists of 14 residues. The V end lost 2 bases, the J end lost 4 bases, and 9 bases lay between the germline ends. Germline V gene data show CDR1 as SGHAT and CDR2 as FQDESV (reference sequence). Here the CDR3 DNA reads TGTGCCAGCAGCTTATCAGGGGAATACAATGAGCAGTTCTTC. Translated: CASSLSGEYNEQFF.

The chain combines TRBV20-1 with TRBJ2-7; D is unclear. V gave up 6 bases and J gave up 1 base, with 16 bases separating them. CDR3 length: 14 residues. The germline CDR1 and CDR2 sequences are DFQATT and SNEGSKA (reference sequence). CDR3 protein: CSATPDEWSYEQYF. CDR3 coding DNA: TGCAGTGCGACTCCTGATGAGTGGTCCTACGAGCAGTACTTC.

Note on this clonotype: The junction differs from germline at one of its ends, possibly a read error. V usage is TRBV18 and J usage is TRBJ2-5; a possible D gene is TRBD1 (6 bases). The last part of the DNA fits TRBJ2-7 better; the J call may be wrong. This CDR3 is built from 12 residues. The germline V gene has CDR1 KGHSH and CDR2 LQKENI. The CDR3 sequence: CAGSTQGNEQYF. The CDR3 nucleotides read TGTGCCGGCTCAACCCAGGGGAACGAGCAGTACTTC.